This TCR beta chain was recovered during a study of cytotoxic CD8 clonotypes in ibrutinib-treated CLL. The CDR3 runs to 17 residues. Losses at the gene ends were 4 bases for V and 0 bases for J; bases not matched to a gene: 11. Germline V CDR1 and CDR2: SGDLS, YYNGEE. Assay used: immunoSEQ multiplex PCR; TCRdb lists only in-frame clones, some missing. Found here are roughly 13,000 clones, more than 60% of them singletons; the top ten hold approximately 5.4%. Specimen: PBMCs, collected before ibrutinib treatment. This TCR derives from a human donor with chronic lymphocytic leukemia. The chain links TRBV9 to TRBJ2-3; 7 nucleotides match TRBD2. The CDR3 DNA reads TGTGCCAGCAGCCCTCTCGGCGGGAGCGGTAGCACAGATACGCAGTATTTT. Amino acids: CASSPLGGSGSTDTQYF.